This T cell receptor beta chain appears in the sequencing data of a study of blood T cell repertoires in COVID-19. Overall study: The United States, Italy and Spain provided the acute and convalescent COVID-19 samples. Sources were T cells, B-cell-depleted T cells, or PBMCs; the material itself was cDNA or gDNA.

Authors' analysis steps: Amplifying reference gene primers gave estimates of nucleated cell counts. Sequencing was performed with immunoSEQ multiplex PCR; in TCRdb, only in-frame clones are kept and a portion is missing. V and J calls and clone size are given by that table; D and trimming were obtained from the DNA. The table includes 120,000 or so clones, around nine tenths detected once. CDR1 is SGHTA, CDR2 FQGNSA, per germline. V lost 3 bases and J 2 bases, leaving 10 bases between the germline ends. CDR3 length: 14 residues. The sequencing sample was made of peripheral blood. This TCR was recovered from a woman aged 45-60 years with acute or convalescent COVID-19. This chain uses TRBV7-2 with TRBJ1-2; a weak D match, TRBD1 (5 bases). CDR3 residues: CASSLAGRNYGYTF. CDR3 in DNA: TGTGCCAGCAGCTTGGCGGGACGGAACTATGGCTACACCTTC.